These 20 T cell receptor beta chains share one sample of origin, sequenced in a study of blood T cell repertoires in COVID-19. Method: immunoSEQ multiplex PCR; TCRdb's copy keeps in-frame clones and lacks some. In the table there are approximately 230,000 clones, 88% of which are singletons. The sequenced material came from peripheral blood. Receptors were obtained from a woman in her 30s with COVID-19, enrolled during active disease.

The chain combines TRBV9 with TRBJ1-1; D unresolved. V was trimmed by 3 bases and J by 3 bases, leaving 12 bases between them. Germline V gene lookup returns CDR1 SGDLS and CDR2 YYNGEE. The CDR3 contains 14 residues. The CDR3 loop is CASSAGGFDTEAFF. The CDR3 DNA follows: TGTGCCAGCAGCGCCGGAGGGTTTGACACTGAAGCTTTCTTT.

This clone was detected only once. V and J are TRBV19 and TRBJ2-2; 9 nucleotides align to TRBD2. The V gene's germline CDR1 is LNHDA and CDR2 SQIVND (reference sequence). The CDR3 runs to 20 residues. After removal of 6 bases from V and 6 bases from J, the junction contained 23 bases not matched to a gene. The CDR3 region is CASRIRALPSGTSSAGELFF. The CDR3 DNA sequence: TGTGCCAGTAGAATAAGGGCCCTCCCATCCGGGACTAGCAGCGCCGGGGAGCTGTTTTTT.

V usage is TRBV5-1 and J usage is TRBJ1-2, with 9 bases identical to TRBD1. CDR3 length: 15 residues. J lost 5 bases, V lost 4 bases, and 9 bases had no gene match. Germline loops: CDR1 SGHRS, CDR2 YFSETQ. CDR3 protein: CASSRAQGAEYGYTF. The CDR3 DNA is TGCGCCAGCAGCCGAGCACAGGGGGCGGAATATGGCTACACCTTC.

CDR3 nucleotide sequence: TGTGCCAGCAGCTTGGACACGGGTCCCTACGAGCAGTACTTC. Its translation: CASSLDTGPYEQYF. V is TRBV5-4 and J is TRBJ2-7, with D unresolved. The CDR3 sequence is 14 residues long. CDR1 SGHNT and CDR2 YYREEE come from the germline V gene (reference sequence). The V and J ends lost 0 bases and 2 bases respectively, with 9 bases between them. The full variable domain, rest sourced from reference TRBV5-4 and TRBJ2-7, is ETGVTQSPTHLIKTRGQQVTLRCSSQSGHNTVSWYQQALGQGPQFIFQYYREEENGRGNFPPRFSGLQFPNYSSELNVNALELDDSALYLCASSLDTGPYEQYFGPGTRLTVT.

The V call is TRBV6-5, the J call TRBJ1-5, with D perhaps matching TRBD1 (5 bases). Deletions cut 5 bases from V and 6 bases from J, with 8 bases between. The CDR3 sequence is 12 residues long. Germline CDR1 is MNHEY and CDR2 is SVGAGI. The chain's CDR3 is CASSPGGQPQHF. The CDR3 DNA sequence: TGTGCCAGCAGTCCGGGGGGTCAGCCCCAGCATTTT.

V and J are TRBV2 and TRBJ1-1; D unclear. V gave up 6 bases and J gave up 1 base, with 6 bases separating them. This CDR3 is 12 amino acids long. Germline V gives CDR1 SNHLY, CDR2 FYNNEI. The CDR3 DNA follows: TGTGCCAGCAGAAGACAGAACACTGAAGCTTTCTTT. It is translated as CASRRQNTEAFF.

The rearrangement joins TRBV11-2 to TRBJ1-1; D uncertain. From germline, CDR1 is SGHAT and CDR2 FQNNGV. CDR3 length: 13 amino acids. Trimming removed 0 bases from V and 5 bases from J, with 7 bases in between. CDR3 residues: CASSLDSVTEAFF. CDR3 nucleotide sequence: TGTGCCAGCAGCTTAGACTCAGTTACTGAAGCTTTCTTT. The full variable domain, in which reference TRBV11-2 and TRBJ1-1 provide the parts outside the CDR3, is EAGVAQSPRYKIIEKRQSVAFWCNPISGHATLYWYQQILGQGPKLLIQFQNNGVVDDSQLPKDRFSAERLKGVDSTLKIQPAKLEDSAVYLCASSLDSVTEAFFGQGTRLTVV.

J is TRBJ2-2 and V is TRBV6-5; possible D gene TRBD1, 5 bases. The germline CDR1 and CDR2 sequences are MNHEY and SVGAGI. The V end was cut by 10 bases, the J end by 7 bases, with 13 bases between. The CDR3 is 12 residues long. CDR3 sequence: CATMLQGGELFF. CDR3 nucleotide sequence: TGTGCCACCATGCTTCAGGGCGGGGAGCTGTTTTTT.

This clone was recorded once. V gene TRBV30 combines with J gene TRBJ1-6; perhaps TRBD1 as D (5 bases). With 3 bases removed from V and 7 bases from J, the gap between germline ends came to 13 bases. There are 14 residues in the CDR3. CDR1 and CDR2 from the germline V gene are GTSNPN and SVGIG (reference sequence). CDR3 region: CAWRGDGLNSPLHF. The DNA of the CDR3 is TGTGCCTGGAGGGGGGACGGACTAAATTCACCCCTCCACTTT.

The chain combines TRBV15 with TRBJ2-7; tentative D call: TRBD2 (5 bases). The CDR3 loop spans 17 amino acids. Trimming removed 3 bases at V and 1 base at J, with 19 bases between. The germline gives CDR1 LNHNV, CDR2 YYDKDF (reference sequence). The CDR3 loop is CATSRGRTGKTSYEQYF. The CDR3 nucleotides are TGTGCCACCAGCAGGGGAAGGACGGGGAAAACTTCCTACGAGCAGTACTTC. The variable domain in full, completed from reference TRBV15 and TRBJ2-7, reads DAMVIQNPRYQVTQFGKPVTLSCSQTLNHNVMYWYQQKSSQAPKLLFHYYDKDFNNEADTPDNFQSRRPNTSFCFLDIRSPGLGDTAMYLCATSRGRTGKTSYEQYFGPGTRLTVT.

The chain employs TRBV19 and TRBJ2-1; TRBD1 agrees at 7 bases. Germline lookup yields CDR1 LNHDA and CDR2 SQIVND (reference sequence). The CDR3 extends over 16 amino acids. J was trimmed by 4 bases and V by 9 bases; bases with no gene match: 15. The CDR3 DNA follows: TGTGCCAGCAAGGAAAGGAGACAGGGTCCATACAATGAGCAGTTCTTC. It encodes CASKERRQGPYNEQFF.

The CDR3 region is CASSFAQMNTEAFF. In nucleotides, the CDR3 is TGTGCCAGCAGCTTTGCCCAGATGAACACTGAAGCTTTCTTT. The chain employs TRBV11-2 and TRBJ1-1; no firm D call. The V gene lost 3 bases and the J gene lost 0 bases, with 8 bases spanning the gap. Germline V gene data show CDR1 as SGHAT and CDR2 as FQNNGV. The length of the CDR3 is 14 residues. Supplemented by reference TRBV11-2 and TRBJ1-1, the full variable domain reads EAGVAQSPRYKIIEKRQSVAFWCNPISGHATLYWYQQILGQGPKLLIQFQNNGVVDDSQLPKDRFSAERLKGVDSTLKIQPAKLEDSAVYLCASSFAQMNTEAFFGQGTRLTVV.

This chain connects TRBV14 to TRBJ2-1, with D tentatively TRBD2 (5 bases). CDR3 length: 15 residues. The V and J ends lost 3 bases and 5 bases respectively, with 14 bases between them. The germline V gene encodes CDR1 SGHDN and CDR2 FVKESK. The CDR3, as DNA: TGTGCCAGCAGCCAGGGCGCGTCCGGGGACAATGAGCAGTTCTTC. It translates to CASSQGASGDNEQFF.

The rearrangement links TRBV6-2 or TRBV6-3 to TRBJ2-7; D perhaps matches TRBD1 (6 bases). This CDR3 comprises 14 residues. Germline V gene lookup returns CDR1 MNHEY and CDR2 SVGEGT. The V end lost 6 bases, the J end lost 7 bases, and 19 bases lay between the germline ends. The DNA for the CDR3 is TGTGCCAGCAGCCAAACGCTGGACAGACGGGAGCAGTACTTC. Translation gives CASSQTLDRREQYF.

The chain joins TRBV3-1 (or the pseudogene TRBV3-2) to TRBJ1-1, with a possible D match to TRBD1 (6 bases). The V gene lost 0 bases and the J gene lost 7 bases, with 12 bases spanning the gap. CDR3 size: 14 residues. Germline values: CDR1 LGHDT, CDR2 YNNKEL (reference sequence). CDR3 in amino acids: CASSQEQDSYEAFF. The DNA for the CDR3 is TGTGCCAGCAGCCAAGAACAGGACAGTTATGAAGCTTTCTTT.

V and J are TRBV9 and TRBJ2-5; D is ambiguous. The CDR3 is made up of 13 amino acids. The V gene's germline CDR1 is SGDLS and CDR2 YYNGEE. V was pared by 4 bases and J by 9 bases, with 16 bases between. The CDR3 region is CASSPGDKRPQYF. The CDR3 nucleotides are TGTGCCAGCAGCCCCGGTGACAAGAGACCCCAGTACTTC. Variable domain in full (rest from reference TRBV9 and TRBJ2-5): DSGVTQTPKHLITATGQRVTLRCSPRSGDLSVYWYQQSLDQGLQFLIQYYNGEERAKGNILERFSAQQFPDLHSELNLSSLELGDSALYFCASSPGDKRPQYFGPGTRLLVL.

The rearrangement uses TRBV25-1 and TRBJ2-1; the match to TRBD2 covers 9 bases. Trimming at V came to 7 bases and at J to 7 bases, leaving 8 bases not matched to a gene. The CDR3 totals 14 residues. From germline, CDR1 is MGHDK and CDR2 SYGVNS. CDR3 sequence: CASTAGGLSNEQFF. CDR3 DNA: TGTGCCAGCACGGCGGGAGGGTTAAGTAATGAGCAGTTCTTC.

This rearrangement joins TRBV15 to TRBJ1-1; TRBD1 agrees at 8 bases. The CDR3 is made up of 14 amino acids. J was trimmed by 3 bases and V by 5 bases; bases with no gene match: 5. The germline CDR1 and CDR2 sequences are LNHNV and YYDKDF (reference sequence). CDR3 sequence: CATSGDRGDTEAFF. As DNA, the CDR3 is TGTGCCACCAGCGGTGACAGGGGCGACACTGAAGCTTTCTTT.

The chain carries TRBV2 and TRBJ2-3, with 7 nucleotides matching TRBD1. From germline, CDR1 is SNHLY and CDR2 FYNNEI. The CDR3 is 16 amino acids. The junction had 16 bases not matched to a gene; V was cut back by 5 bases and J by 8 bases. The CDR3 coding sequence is TGTGCCAGCAGTAACCGGGACAGACCACCTCTATCTACGCAGTATTTT. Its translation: CASSNRDRPPLSTQYF.

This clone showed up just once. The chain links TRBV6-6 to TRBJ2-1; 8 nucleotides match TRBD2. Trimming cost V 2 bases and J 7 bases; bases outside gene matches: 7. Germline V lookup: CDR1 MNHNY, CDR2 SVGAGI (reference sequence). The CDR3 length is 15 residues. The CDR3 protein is CASSYTGGATNEQFF. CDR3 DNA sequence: TGTGCCAGCAGTTACACGGGGGGGGCTACGAATGAGCAGTTCTTC.